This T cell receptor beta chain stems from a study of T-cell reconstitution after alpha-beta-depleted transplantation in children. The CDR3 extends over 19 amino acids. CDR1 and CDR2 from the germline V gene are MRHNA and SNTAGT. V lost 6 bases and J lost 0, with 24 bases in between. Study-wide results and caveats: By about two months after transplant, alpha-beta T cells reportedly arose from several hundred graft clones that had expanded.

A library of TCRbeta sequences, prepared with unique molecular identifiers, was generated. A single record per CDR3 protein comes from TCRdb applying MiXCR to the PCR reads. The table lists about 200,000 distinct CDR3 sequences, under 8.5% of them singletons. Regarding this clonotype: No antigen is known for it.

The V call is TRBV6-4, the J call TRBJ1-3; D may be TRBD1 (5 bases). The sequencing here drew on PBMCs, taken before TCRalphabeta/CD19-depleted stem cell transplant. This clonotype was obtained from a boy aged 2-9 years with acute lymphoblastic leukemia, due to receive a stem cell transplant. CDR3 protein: CASRATLMQGARSGNTIYF. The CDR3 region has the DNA TGTGCCAGCAGGGCAACACTAATGCAGGGAGCCCGCTCTGGAAACACCATATATTTT.